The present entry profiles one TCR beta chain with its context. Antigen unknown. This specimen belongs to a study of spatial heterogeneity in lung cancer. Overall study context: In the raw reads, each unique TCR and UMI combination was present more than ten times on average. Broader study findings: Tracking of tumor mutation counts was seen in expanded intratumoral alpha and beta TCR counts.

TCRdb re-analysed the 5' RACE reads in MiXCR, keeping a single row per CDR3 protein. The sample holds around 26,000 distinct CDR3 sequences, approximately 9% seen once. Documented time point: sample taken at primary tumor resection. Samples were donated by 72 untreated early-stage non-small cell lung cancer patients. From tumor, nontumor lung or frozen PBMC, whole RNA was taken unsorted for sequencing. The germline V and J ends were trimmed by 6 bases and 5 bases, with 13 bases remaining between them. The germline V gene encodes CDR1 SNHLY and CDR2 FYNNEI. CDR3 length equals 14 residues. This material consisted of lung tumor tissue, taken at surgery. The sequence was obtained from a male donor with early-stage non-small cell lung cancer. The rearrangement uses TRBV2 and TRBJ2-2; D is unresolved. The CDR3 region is CASSPRSLTGELFF. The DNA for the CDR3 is TGTGCCAGCAGCCCCCGCTCTTTGACCGGGGAGCTGTTTTTT.